This T cell receptor beta chain stems from a study of T cell responses to AZD1222 COVID-19 vaccine. Study-wide results and limits: Donors were largely white British and mainly female; clonal diversity was possibly underestimated. With dominance at 160-218 and 743-854, vaccine-associated CD4 TCRs spanned spike.

Germline-derived CDR1 and CDR2 are SEHNR and FQNEAQ (reference sequence). Trimming at V came to 5 bases and at J to 3 bases, leaving 4 bases not matched to a gene. There are 14 residues in the CDR3. A note on this clone: What it recognizes is unknown.

Profiling relied on immunoSEQ multiplex PCR, and the TCRdb table lists in-frame clones only, not all of them. The sample contains 130,000 or so clones, about 93% of which appear only once. The chain uses TRBV7-9 and TRBJ2-7; 10 nucleotides match TRBD1. The sequences come from peripheral blood, collected 28 days after the second AZD1222 dose. The TCR originated in an adult who received the AZD1222 COVID-19 vaccine. As DNA, the CDR3 is TGTGCCAGCAGCAGCCGGACAGGGGGCTACGAGCAGTACTTC. Encoded protein: CASSSRTGGYEQYF.